The clone carrying this T cell receptor beta chain was detected only a few times. Its antigen is not identified. TCRdb recomputed calls from the reads with MiXCR, one row per CDR3 protein. The table has around 750,000 distinct CDR3 sequences, about 33% seen once; the top ten hold around an eighth. The trim removed 5 bases at V and 5 bases at J, leaving 6 bases unmatched. The CDR3 loop spans 15 amino acids. The germline V gene encodes CDR1 MNHEY and CDR2 SVGAGI. This specimen belongs to a study of T cell repertoires in cytomegalovirus infection. Study summary: CMV epitopes that were recently identified and HLA-C-restricted were used alongside well-studied HLA-B-restricted ones. Both CMV infection and a matching HLA type were indicated by public TCR beta signatures.

Study results and limitations: Carriers of CMV plus the relevant HLA were identified by cumulative public TCR beta family frequency.

This sample comprised cultured CD8+ T cells from PBMCs, obtained from culture after CMV antigen stimulation. The V gene is TRBV6-5, the J gene TRBJ1-5; 10 bases fit TRBD1. The TCR was taken from a human donor in good health (CMV status not recorded). Some clones in this sample may be carry-over from other donors' samples. CDR3 nucleotides: TGTGCCAGCAGTGACAGGGGGCCTACATATCAGCCCCAGCATTTT. Residues: CASSDRGPTYQPQHF.